These 20 T cell receptor beta chains originate from one sample sequenced in a study of CD4+ T cells in melanoma. The protocol was immunoSEQ multiplex PCR, while the TCRdb copy is restricted to in-frame clones and leaves out a portion. Of roughly 110,000 clones in the sample, around 92% were seen once. The sample consisted of peripheral blood. These receptors came from a human donor with melanoma.

The CDR3 protein is CASSSSTGYNEQFF. For the CDR3, the DNA is TGCGCCAGCAGTTCCTCGACAGGGTACAATGAGCAGTTCTTC. This chain connects TRBV5-1 to TRBJ2-1; TRBD1 aligns across 7 bases. Unmatched junction bases numbered 6, after V lost 5 bases and J lost 4 bases. Looked up from germline, CDR1 is SGHRS and CDR2 is YFSETQ. This CDR3 is 14 amino acids long. Full variable domain (outside the CDR3, taken from reference TRBV5-1 and TRBJ2-1): KAGVTQTPRYLIKTRGQQVTLSCSPISGHRSVSWYQQTPGQGLQFLFEYFSETQRNKGNFPGRFSGRQFSNSRSEMNVSTLELGDSALYLCASSSSTGYNEQFFGPGTRLTVL.

The gene calls are TRBV2 and TRBJ2-5, with D tentatively TRBD1 (7 bases). Germline-derived CDR1 and CDR2 are SNHLY and FYNNEI. The length of the CDR3 is 15 residues. V gave up 1 base and J gave up 6 bases, with 15 bases separating them. CDR3 amino acids: CASSEDRGRGKTQYF. CDR3 sequence (DNA): TGTGCCAGCAGTGAAGATAGGGGGCGCGGGAAGACCCAGTACTTC.

The genes are TRBV27 and TRBJ2-3; tentatively, D is TRBD1 or TRBD2 (5 bases each). CDR3 length: 15 amino acids. Germline V gene data show CDR1 as MNHEY and CDR2 as SMNVEV (reference sequence). Trimming took off 4 bases at V and 5 bases at J, with 16 bases between the two ends. The CDR3 reads CASSWDGLGRDTQYF. CDR3 bases: TGTGCCAGCAGTTGGGACGGACTCGGTAGAGATACGCAGTATTTT.

The V and J genes are TRBV5-4 and TRBJ2-3; D uncertain. The CDR3 sequence is 13 residues long. The germline V and J ends were trimmed by 4 bases and 4 bases, with 10 bases remaining between them. CDR1 and CDR2 from the germline V gene are SGHNT and YYREEE (reference sequence). The CDR3 nucleotides are TGTGCCAGCAGCCCTAGTCAAGCAGATACGCAGTATTTT. Translated, it gives CASSPSQADTQYF.

The chain employs TRBV15 and TRBJ2-6, with a weak D call TRBD1 (5 bases). Trimming left V 4 bases short and J 4 bases short, with 11 bases between. Germline assignment: CDR1 LNHNV and CDR2 YYDKDF (reference sequence). The CDR3 is 15 amino acids. CDR3 in DNA: TGTGCCACCAGCAAATTGACAGCCGGGGCCAACGTCCTGACTTTC. Its protein product is CATSKLTAGANVLTF.

The chain joins TRBV7-3 to TRBJ2-2; no reliable D call. The CDR3 contains 12 residues. Germline lookup yields CDR1 SGHTA and CDR2 FQGTGA. V lost 5 bases and J lost 7, with 8 bases in between. The chain's CDR3 is CASSGLRGELFF. The CDR3 DNA is TGTGCCAGCAGCGGTCTTCGCGGGGAGCTGTTTTTT.

In this sample, this clone turned up once. This chain uses TRBV29-1 with TRBJ2-1; the D is unclear. The CDR3 has 14 amino acids. In germline, CDR1 is SQVTM, CDR2 ANQGSEA. Trimming took 3 bases from V and 3 from J, leaving 12 bases between them. The CDR3 nucleotides are TGCAGCGTTGAGGTCGGTAGCAGCTACAATGAGCAGTTCTTC. This gives the protein CSVEVGSSYNEQFF.

The V and J genes are TRBV19 and TRBJ1-4; D remains unclear. The V gene's germline CDR1 is LNHDA and CDR2 SQIVND (reference sequence). The CDR3 has 17 amino acids. V lost 5 bases and J lost 7, with 23 bases in between. This CDR3 is CASSVSLFWEQREKLFF. The DNA of the CDR3 is TGTGCCAGTAGTGTAAGTCTTTTTTGGGAGCAGCGTGAAAAACTGTTTTTT.

The chain employs TRBV15 and TRBJ2-2; D assignment may be TRBD1 or TRBD2 (6 bases each). This CDR3 has 15 amino acids. CDR1 and CDR2 (germline): LNHNV, YYDKDF (reference sequence). Trimming left V 0 bases short and J 7 bases short, with 12 bases between. The CDR3: CATSRDRGPSGELFF. In DNA form, the CDR3 reads TGTGCCACCAGCAGAGATCGGGGGCCTAGCGGGGAGCTGTTTTTT.

V gene TRBV5-4 combines with J gene TRBJ2-4; TRBD1 is a possible D gene (6 bases). The CDR3 runs 16 residues. CDR1 SGHNT and CDR2 YYREEE come from the germline V gene (reference sequence). V gave up 1 base and J gave up 1 base, with 12 bases separating them. CDR3 in DNA: TGTGCCAGCAGCTTGAATGGGGGCTCGGCCAAAAACATTCAGTACTTC. Translated, it gives CASSLNGGSAKNIQYF.

The V gene is TRBV4-3, the J gene TRBJ2-1, with TRBD2 matching 10 bases. V gave up 4 bases and J gave up 3 bases; unmatched junction bases: 18. Looked up from germline, CDR1 is LGHNA and CDR2 is YSLEER. This CDR3 is built from 20 residues. CDR3 bases: TGCGCCAGCAGCCGAGATTCAATAAGATGGCTAGCGGGGGACTACAATGAGCAGTTCTTC. Translation: CASSRDSIRWLAGDYNEQFF.

This chain uses TRBV6-5 with TRBJ2-7; TRBD2 agrees at 7 bases. The CDR3 spans 13 residues. Trimming removed 6 bases from V and 2 bases from J; junction bases left unmatched: 4. The germline V gene has CDR1 MNHEY and CDR2 SVGAGI. In DNA form, the CDR3 reads TGTGCCAGCAGGGAGCGGGGACCCTACGAGCAGTACTTC. This gives the protein CASRERGPYEQYF.

CDR3: CASSPTGTNEKLFF. The DNA for the CDR3 is TGTGCCAGCTCACCTACCGGGACAAATGAAAAACTGTTTTTT. The J gene is TRBJ1-4, the V gene TRBV18, with TRBD1 as a possible D gene (6 bases). Germline V CDR1 and CDR2: KGHSH, LQKENI. CDR3 length: 14 amino acids. V dropped 3 bases and J dropped 5 bases, with 10 bases sitting between them.

The chain recombines TRBV19 with TRBJ1-2, with D uncertain. The V and J ends lost 7 bases and 8 bases respectively, with 23 bases between them. Germline loops: CDR1 LNHDA, CDR2 SQIVND (reference sequence). The CDR3 totals 15 residues. The CDR3 bases are TGTGCCAGTAAGGCCGCCGGCGGTTCAGGCTTGGGCTACACCTTC. Translation gives CASKAAGGSGLGYTF.

The chain couples TRBV9 to TRBJ1-2; D may be TRBD1 (6 bases). This CDR3 is built from 12 residues. Trimming cost V 9 bases and J 8 bases, with 17 bases left between them. Germline values: CDR1 SGDLS, CDR2 YYNGEE. The DNA of the CDR3 is TGTGCCACCTACAGACCCGGGGGCGGCTACACCTTC. Amino acids: CATYRPGGGYTF.

This sequence joins TRBV6-4 and TRBJ2-7; weak D call: TRBD2 (5 bases). The CDR3 is 17 residues long. Looked up from germline, CDR1 is MRHNA and CDR2 is SNTAGT. Trimming pared 0 bases from V and 4 bases from J, leaving 19 bases between. The CDR3: CASSDSIRGPLVYEQYF. The CDR3 DNA reads TGTGCCAGCAGTGACTCGATCCGAGGGCCTTTGGTTTACGAGCAGTACTTC.

The rearrangement joins TRBV4-2 to TRBJ2-2; D is unresolved. Trimming stripped 0 bases from V and 2 bases from J, with 1 base between. This CDR3 contains 13 residues. In germline, CDR1 is LGHNA, CDR2 YNFKEQ. CDR3 in amino acids: CASSQDNTGELFF. The CDR3 bases are TGTGCCAGCAGCCAAGATAACACCGGGGAGCTGTTTTTT.

In nucleotides, the CDR3 is TGCGCCAGCAGCATAAAGGGGGACACTGAAGCTTTCTTT. This codes for CASSIKGDTEAFF. The chain links TRBV5-1 to TRBJ1-1; maybe TRBD1 (6 bases). V lost 4 bases and J 3 bases, leaving 10 bases between the germline ends. The CDR3 is 13 residues long. The germline V gene encodes CDR1 SGHRS and CDR2 YFSETQ.

This chain connects TRBV7-2 to TRBJ2-1; TRBD1 matches 7 bases. Germline V lookup: CDR1 SGHTA, CDR2 FQGNSA. This CDR3 comprises 15 residues. V shed 1 base and J 9 bases; nucleotides not matched to a gene: 9. CDR3 DNA sequence: TGTGCCAGCAGCTTAGGACAGGGATTGCCAAGTGAGCAGTTCTTC. Translating it yields CASSLGQGLPSEQFF.

The chain uses TRBV9 and TRBJ2-7; TRBD1 matches at 8 bases. The CDR3 totals 16 residues. Germline loops: CDR1 SGDLS, CDR2 YYNGEE. The ends lost 0 bases at V and 6 bases at J; junction bases unmatched: 11. CDR3 DNA sequence: TGTGCCAGCAGCGTAGGAGTTGGGACAGGTCCACCCGAGCAGTACTTC. This gives the protein CASSVGVGTGPPEQYF.